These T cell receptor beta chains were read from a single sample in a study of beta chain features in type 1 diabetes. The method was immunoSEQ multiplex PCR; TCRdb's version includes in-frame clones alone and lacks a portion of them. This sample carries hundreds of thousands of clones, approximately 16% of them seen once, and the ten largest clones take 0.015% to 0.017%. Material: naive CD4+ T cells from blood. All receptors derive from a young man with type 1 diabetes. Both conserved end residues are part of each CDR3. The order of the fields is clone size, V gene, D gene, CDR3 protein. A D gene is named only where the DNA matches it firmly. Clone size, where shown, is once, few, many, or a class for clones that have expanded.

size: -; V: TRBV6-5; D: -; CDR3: CASSYSGSNYGYTF
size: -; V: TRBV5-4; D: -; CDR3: CASSTGSSYEQYF
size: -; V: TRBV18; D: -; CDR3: CASSPQGGNQPQHF
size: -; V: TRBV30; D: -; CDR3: CAWREKGGWDQPQHF
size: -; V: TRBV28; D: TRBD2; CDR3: CASGGGEQFF
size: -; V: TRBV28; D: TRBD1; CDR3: CASRQGGSPLHF
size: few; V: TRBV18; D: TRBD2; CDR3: CASSPTSGPTYEQYF
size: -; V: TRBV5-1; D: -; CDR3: CASSLEGDRSGIQSQYF
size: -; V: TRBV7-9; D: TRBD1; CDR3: CASRTRQGVTEAFF
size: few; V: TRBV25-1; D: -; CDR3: CASSEAPGAYNEQFF
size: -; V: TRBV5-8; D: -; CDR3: CASSFSGFRQETQYF
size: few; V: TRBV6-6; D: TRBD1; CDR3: CASIMDRNNLEQYF
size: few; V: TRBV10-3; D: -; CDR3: CAISESTGSNQPQHF
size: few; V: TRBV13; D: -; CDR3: CASTLEGYRDSNTQYF
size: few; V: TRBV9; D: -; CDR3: CASSVLGTSNTGELFF
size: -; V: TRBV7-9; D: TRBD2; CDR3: CASSTRTSGGQGEQFF
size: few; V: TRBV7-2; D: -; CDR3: CASSSAGRGRETQYF
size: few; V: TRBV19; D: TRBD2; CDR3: CASSRASGTSSYNEQFF
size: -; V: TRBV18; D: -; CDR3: CASSDRLASYNEQFF
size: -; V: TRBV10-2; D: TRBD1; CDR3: CASSDTGGTGELFF
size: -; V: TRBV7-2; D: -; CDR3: CASSLGAVTDPRVNGYTF
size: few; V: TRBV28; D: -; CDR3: CASSPDYQETQYF
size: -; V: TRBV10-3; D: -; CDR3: CAISESGVNIQYF
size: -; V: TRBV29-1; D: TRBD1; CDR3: CSVGGQTRRRTEAFF
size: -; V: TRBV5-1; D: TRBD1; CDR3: CASSSGQGRHYGYTF
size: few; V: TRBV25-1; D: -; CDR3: CASSKLSSYEQYF
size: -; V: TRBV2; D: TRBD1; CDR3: CASSENRGGSPLHF
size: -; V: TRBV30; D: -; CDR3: CAWSVRRGPNTGELFF
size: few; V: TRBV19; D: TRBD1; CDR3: CASSRLQGDGNQPQHF
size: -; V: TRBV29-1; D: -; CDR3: CSVGGLNTEAFF
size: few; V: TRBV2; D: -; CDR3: CASSEILAGDGYTF
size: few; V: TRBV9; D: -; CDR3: CASSPQGGNQPQHF
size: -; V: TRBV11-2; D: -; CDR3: CASSLALDQPQHF
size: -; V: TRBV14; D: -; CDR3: CASSQVWSRAYSSYNEQFF
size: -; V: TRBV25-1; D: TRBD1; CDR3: CASRRTGAQDEQYF
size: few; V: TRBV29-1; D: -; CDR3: CSVLGAGGETQYF
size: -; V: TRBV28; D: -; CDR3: CASSDPGQETQYF
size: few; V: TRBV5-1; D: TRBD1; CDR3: CASSPEGDRVNTEAFF
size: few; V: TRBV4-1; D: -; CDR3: CASSQSVPRSDTQYF
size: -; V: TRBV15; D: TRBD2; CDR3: CATSRDRPASGSSYEQYF
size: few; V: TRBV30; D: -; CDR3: CAWSVNINQPQHF
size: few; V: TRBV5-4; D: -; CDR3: CASSSSTRVNLGEAFF
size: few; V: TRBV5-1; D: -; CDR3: CASRTLNQGNYGYTF
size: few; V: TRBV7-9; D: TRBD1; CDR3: CASSEDGQGVFVEQYF
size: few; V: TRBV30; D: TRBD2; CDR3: CAWSVLAGGYEQYF